The 32 T cell receptor beta chains in this list originate from one sample, sequenced in a study of CD8 T cells in ankylosing spondylitis. Regarding the study as a whole: Within ankylosing spondylitis blood, a TCR beta motif made up of several highly homologous variants appeared to be characteristic.

These receptors lack a known antigen. TCRdb independently ran MiXCR on the 5' RACE reads; one entry per CDR3 protein. Here the sample spans 130,000 or so distinct CDR3 sequences, over 15% being singletons. Sequences were obtained from blood, either unsorted or a sorted T cell fraction (not recorded which). Receptors were obtained from a male donor with ankylosing spondylitis.

This clonotype has at least ten counts. This sequence joins TRBV29-1 and TRBJ2-3; 7 bases match TRBD1. Germline CDR1 and CDR2: SQVTM and ANQGSEA. This CDR3 has 14 residues. V was clipped by 6 bases and J by 10 bases; unmatched bases: 16. The CDR3 spells CSVPTTGLENAQYF. Here the CDR3 DNA reads TGCAGCGTCCCAACGACAGGGCTGGAGAATGCGCAGTATTTT.

The chain uses TRBV5-6 and TRBJ2-7; D is perhaps TRBD2 (5 bases). Per the germline V gene, CDR1 is SGHDT and CDR2 is YYEEEE. This CDR3 contains 14 residues. V shed 4 bases and J shed 3 bases, with 14 bases lying between them. CDR3 coding DNA: TGTGCCAGCAGCCTATCAGCGGCTAACTACGAGCAGTACTTC. Amino acids: CASSLSAANYEQYF.

This clonotype was seen more than once but under ten times. This chain connects TRBV29-1 to TRBJ1-5; possibly TRBD1 for D (6 bases). The CDR3 is made up of 14 amino acids. CDR1 is SQVTM, CDR2 ANQGSEA, per germline. Trimming left V 7 bases short and J 0 bases short, with 13 bases between. The CDR3 DNA follows: TGCAGCGCCTGGGACATGAATAGCAATCAGCCCCAGCATTTT. Translated: CSAWDMNSNQPQHF.

This clonotype was seen a few times. The V and J genes are TRBV11-3 and TRBJ1-1; D uncertain. The CDR3 covers 15 residues. Germline V lookup: CDR1 SGHNT, CDR2 YENEEA. The ends were cut back, 1 base at V and 5 bases at J, with 14 bases in the middle. The CDR3 DNA reads as TGTGCCAGCAGCTTAGCCCCTGGGGTGAGGACTGAAGCTTTCTTT. Protein sequence: CASSLAPGVRTEAFF.

This clonotype was detected a few times. This chain joins TRBV7-8 and TRBJ2-1; perhaps TRBD1 as D (5 bases). CDR3 length: 16 residues. Trimming removed 1 base at V and 6 bases at J, with 16 bases between. From germline, CDR1 is SGHVS and CDR2 FQNEAQ. The CDR3 nucleotides read TGTGCCAGCAGCTTAGGTAGGGCAGGGATTTTCAATGAGCAGTTCTTC. Protein product: CASSLGRAGIFNEQFF.

This clonotype was seen only a few times. This sequence joins TRBV7-8 and TRBJ2-1; 14 bases are a match to TRBD2. The CDR3 is 16 residues long. The junction had 9 bases not matched to a gene; V was cut back by 5 bases and J by 9 bases. Germline CDR1 and CDR2: SGHVS and FQNEAQ. The CDR3 DNA reads as TGTGCCAGCAGCGCAACACGACTAGCGGGAGGGGGTGAGCAGTTCTTC. This codes for CASSATRLAGGGEQFF.

The chain couples TRBV4-1 to TRBJ2-7; D remains unclear. CDR1 MGHRA and CDR2 YSYEKL come from the germline V gene. V was trimmed by 0 bases and J by 7 bases, leaving 16 bases between them. The CDR3 is made up of 15 amino acids. Written as DNA, the CDR3 is TGCGCCAGCAGCCAAGATCGCTTCGTAGGAGCGGAGCAGTACTTC. Residues: CASSQDRFVGAEQYF.

This clonotype was seen more than once but under ten times. V usage is TRBV27 and J usage is TRBJ2-7, with D possibly TRBD1 on 5 matching bases. V dropped 6 bases and J dropped 1 base, with 16 bases sitting between them. Per the germline V gene, CDR1 is MNHEY and CDR2 is SMNVEV (reference sequence). CDR3 length: 15 residues. The CDR3 sequence: CASSQAAGISYEQYF. CDR3 sequence (DNA): TGTGCCAGCAGCCAGGCGGCAGGGATATCCTACGAGCAGTACTTC.

This chain's CDR3 is CSVVLTGTGSYEQYF. CDR3 coding DNA: TGCAGCGTTGTCCTGACAGGGACCGGGTCCTACGAGCAGTACTTC. This chain connects TRBV29-1 to TRBJ2-7; 7 nucleotides match TRBD1. Germline CDR1 and CDR2: SQVTM and ANQGSEA. Germline trimming cut 4 bases from V and 1 base from J; bases unmatched to any gene: 10. This CDR3 is 15 amino acids long.

V is TRBV19 and J is TRBJ1-5, with D uncertain. V shed 6 bases and J shed 7 bases, with 16 bases lying between them. CDR3 size: 14 residues. The germline gives CDR1 LNHDA, CDR2 SQIVND (reference sequence). The CDR3 coding sequence is TGTGCCAGTAGCCTTCGGGTGGATAGACAGCCCCAGCATTTT. Translating it yields CASSLRVDRQPQHF.

V is TRBV10-3 and J is TRBJ2-7; D ambiguous. The germline CDR1 and CDR2 sequences are ENHRY and SYGVKD. Trimming cost V 8 bases and J 0 bases, with 11 bases left between them. The CDR3 has 13 residues. The CDR3: CAISLDNSYEQYF. For the CDR3, the DNA is TGTGCCATCTCCCTAGACAACTCCTACGAGCAGTACTTC.

In this sample, this clonotype turned up a few times. The J gene is TRBJ1-2, the V gene TRBV20-1; D remains unclear. Germline loops: CDR1 DFQATT, CDR2 SNEGSKA (reference sequence). CDR3 length: 14 residues. V gave up 1 base and J gave up 1 base, with 10 bases separating them. CDR3 sequence: CSARASGYNYGYTF. As DNA, the CDR3 is TGCAGTGCTAGAGCGTCGGGTTATAACTATGGCTACACCTTC.

This sequence joins TRBV5-1 and TRBJ1-3; tentatively, D is TRBD1 (6 bases). Trimming removed 3 bases from V and 2 bases from J, with 15 bases in between. From germline, CDR1 is SGHRS and CDR2 YFSETQ. This CDR3 region has 16 residues. For the CDR3, the DNA is TGCGCCAGCAGCTGGGAACAGGGCGGGCCTGGAAACACCATATATTTT. It translates to CASSWEQGGPGNTIYF.

This clonotype came up a few times. The chain joins TRBV6-5 to TRBJ2-7; 11 nucleotides match TRBD2. Trimming cost V 0 bases and J 4 bases; bases outside gene matches: 2. Germline V gives CDR1 MNHEY, CDR2 SVGAGI. CDR3 length: 15 residues. As DNA, the CDR3 is TGTGCCAGCAGTTACTCGGTAGCGGGAGGGTACGAGCAGTACTTC. The encoded protein is CASSYSVAGGYEQYF.

V and J are TRBV9 and TRBJ2-7; 10 bases fit TRBD1. V trimming: 2 bases; J trimming: 2 bases; junction bases outside the gene matches: 1. This CDR3 spans 14 amino acids. The germline V gene has CDR1 SGDLS and CDR2 YYNGEE. The CDR3, as DNA: TGTGCCAGCAGCGTCGGGACAGGGGCCTACGAGCAGTACTTC. Its protein product is CASSVGTGAYEQYF.

The rearrangement uses TRBV27 and TRBJ2-3, with 7 bases fitting TRBD2. The germline gives CDR1 MNHEY, CDR2 SMNVEV (reference sequence). The CDR3 runs 15 residues. V was clipped by 5 bases and J by 4 bases; unmatched bases: 9. CDR3 nucleotides: TGTGCCAGCAGTCCCGGGGGGTGGGGTGCAGATACGCAGTATTTT. Its protein is CASSPGGWGADTQYF.

J is TRBJ2-1 and V is TRBV7-9; D is ambiguous. This CDR3 region has 14 residues. Trimming pared 7 bases from V and 4 bases from J, leaving 14 bases between. In germline, CDR1 is SEHNR, CDR2 FQNEAQ (reference sequence). The CDR3 DNA reads TGTGCCAGCACTCAGGACGGAGCGTACAATGAGCAGTTCTTC. Translated, it gives CASTQDGAYNEQFF.

The genes are TRBV7-9 and TRBJ2-5; no reliable D call. V lost 4 bases to trimming and J lost 0 bases, with 9 bases between them. Germline CDR1 SEHNR, CDR2 FQNEAQ (reference sequence). CDR3 length equals 14 residues. The CDR3 nucleotides read TGTGCCAGCAGCTCTGAAGGGTACCAAGAGACCCAGTACTTC. It specifies CASSSEGYQETQYF.

The table lists this clonotype with a few counts. This chain links TRBV4-2 with TRBJ2-5; no firm D call. This CDR3 has 14 residues. V dropped 1 base and J dropped 1 base, with 7 bases sitting between them. Germline V CDR1 and CDR2: LGHNA, YNFKEQ. DNA for the CDR3: TGTGCCAGCAGCCAAGGTAGTTCCCAAGAGACCCAGTACTTC. It is translated as CASSQGSSQETQYF.

The V and J genes are TRBV15 and TRBJ1-3, with D unclear. Germline CDR1 reads LNHNV; CDR2 reads YYDKDF (reference sequence). The CDR3 has 15 residues. V was cut by 0 bases and J by 2 bases, with 8 bases left in between. The CDR3 DNA reads as TGTGCCACCAGCAGAGACGGAATTGCTGGAAACACCATATATTTT. Its translation: CATSRDGIAGNTIYF.

This clonotype has more than one count but fewer than ten. The rearrangement uses TRBV5-1 and TRBJ1-1; possible D gene TRBD1, 5 bases. This CDR3 has 15 amino acids. CDR1 is SGHRS, CDR2 YFSETQ, per germline. V was cut by 1 base and J by 0 bases, with 10 bases left in between. The CDR3 loop is CASSLYRRLNTEAFF. DNA of the CDR3: TGCGCCAGCAGCTTGTACAGGAGATTGAACACTGAAGCTTTCTTT.

This clonotype was found a few times. The chain recombines TRBV13 with TRBJ2-2; TRBD2 might be the D (6 bases). The germline V gene encodes CDR1 PRHDT and CDR2 FYEKMQ (reference sequence). Trimming left V 6 bases short and J 0 bases short, with 11 bases between. The CDR3 covers 15 residues. The CDR3, as DNA: TGTGCCAGCAGGGAGGGCTTCGCGAACACCGGGGAGCTGTTTTTT. Protein product: CASREGFANTGELFF.

This clonotype turned up a few times. The rearrangement links TRBV19 to TRBJ2-1; D is uncertain. The CDR3 consists of 14 residues. The V gene lost 6 bases and the J gene lost 1 base, with 10 bases spanning the gap. Germline CDR1 is LNHDA and CDR2 is SQIVND (reference sequence). For the CDR3, the DNA is TGTGCCAGTAGGCTAGGATATTCCTACAATGAGCAGTTCTTC. Translating gives CASRLGYSYNEQFF.

This clonotype was seen a few times. The chain has TRBV28 and TRBJ2-6; perhaps TRBD2 as D (7 bases). Germline CDR1 and CDR2: MDHEN and SYDVKM. The CDR3 loop spans 17 amino acids. V was clipped by 4 bases and J by 4 bases, with 17 bases between them. The CDR3 here is CASSYGGASGGANVLTF. Here the CDR3 DNA reads TGTGCCAGCAGTTATGGGGGGGCCTCAGGAGGGGCCAACGTCCTGACTTTC.

This rearrangement joins TRBV3-1 to TRBJ1-4; 7 bases are a match to TRBD1. The trim removed 2 bases at V and 12 bases at J, leaving 6 bases unmatched. CDR3 length: 13 amino acids. The germline CDR1 and CDR2 sequences are LGHDT and YNNKEL (reference sequence). The CDR3 here is CASSQYGTDELFF. CDR3 coding DNA: TGTGCCAGCAGCCAATACGGGACAGATGAACTGTTTTTT.

This clonotype showed up many times. CDR3: CAGGDPYEQYF. For the CDR3, the DNA is TGTGCCGGGGGAGATCCCTACGAGCAGTACTTC. The V gene is TRBV28, the J gene TRBJ2-7; tentatively, D is TRBD1 or TRBD2 (5 bases each). V lost 11 bases and J 2 bases, leaving 10 bases between the germline ends. The CDR3 sequence is 11 residues long. Germline V lookup: CDR1 MDHEN, CDR2 SYDVKM.

A few counts support this clonotype. The gene calls are TRBV2 and TRBJ1-3, with a tentative D call TRBD1 (6 bases). Between the trimmed V and J ends, which lost 9 bases and 3 bases, there was a span of 15 bases. The CDR3 is made up of 14 amino acids. The V gene's germline CDR1 is SNHLY and CDR2 FYNNEI. The CDR3 sequence: CARRQAQSGNTIYF. CDR3 coding DNA: TGTGCCAGGAGACAGGCCCAAAGTGGAAACACCATATATTTT.

The rearrangement links TRBV28 to TRBJ1-1; D not resolved. The ends were cut back, 2 bases at V and 1 base at J, with 5 bases in the middle. Looked up from germline, CDR1 is MDHEN and CDR2 is SYDVKM. This CDR3 comprises 13 residues. Here the CDR3 reads CASSLAENTEAFF. The DNA for the CDR3 is TGTGCCAGCAGTTTAGCAGAGAACACTGAAGCTTTCTTT.

CDR3 protein: CASSFRTGAAYEQYF. The DNA of the CDR3 is TGCGCCAGCAGTTTCAGGACAGGGGCGGCCTACGAGCAGTACTTC. The V and J genes are TRBV4-1 and TRBJ2-7; 9 bases align to TRBD1. Germline V gene sequence: CDR1 MGHRA, CDR2 YSYEKL. The CDR3 consists of 15 residues. V gave up 6 bases and J gave up 2 bases; unmatched junction bases: 8.

This chain joins TRBV27 and TRBJ1-5, with D perhaps matching TRBD1 (6 bases). Trimming pared 3 bases from V and 1 base from J, leaving 10 bases between. Germline-derived CDR1 and CDR2 are MNHEY and SMNVEV (reference sequence). The CDR3 has 15 amino acids. This chain's CDR3 is CASSFGRGSNQPQHF. In DNA form, the CDR3 reads TGTGCCAGCAGTTTCGGAAGGGGGAGCAATCAGCCCCAGCATTTT.

The chain recombines TRBV2 with TRBJ1-1; D gene ambiguous. V shed 3 bases and J shed 1 base, with 9 bases lying between them. CDR3 size: 14 residues. Germline V gene sequence: CDR1 SNHLY, CDR2 FYNNEI. The CDR3 here is CASSESFGNTEAFF. DNA for the CDR3: TGTGCCAGCAGTGAGAGTTTTGGGAACACTGAAGCTTTCTTT. The variable domain in full, with the rest retrieved from reference TRBV2 and TRBJ1-1, is EPEVTQTPSHQVTQMGQEVILRCVPISNHLYFYWYRQILGQKVEFLVSFYNNEISEKSEIFDDQFSVERPDGSNFTLKIRSTKLEDSAMYFCASSESFGNTEAFFGQGTRLTVV.

The table lists this clonotype with a few counts. The chain is built from TRBV12-3 or TRBV12-4 and TRBJ2-1, with 10 bases matching TRBD2. Germline trimming cut 5 bases from V and 4 bases from J; bases unmatched to any gene: 5. The CDR3 runs to 15 residues. CDR3 amino acids: CASSPQREGYNEQFF. In DNA, the CDR3 is TGTGCCAGCAGTCCCCAGCGGGAGGGGTACAATGAGCAGTTCTTC.